Below are 3 T cell receptor beta chains sequenced from a single sample in a study of Graves' ophthalmopathy and Graves' hyperthyroidism. From RNA, the CDR3 regions of TCR beta chains were amplified and sequenced. A first-round RT-PCR used HTBI primers, followed by a second-round multiplex PCR. TCRdb itself ran the multiplex PCR reads through MiXCR, one entry per CDR3 protein. In the table there are roughly 50,000 distinct CDR3 sequences, more than 40% of which are singletons. What was sequenced was peripheral blood. Receptor source: an adult woman with Graves' ophthalmopathy.

Regarding this clonotype: One end of the junction fails to match germline, which may point to a read error. The chain couples TRBV19 to TRBJ2-2; D may be TRBD1 (5 bases). In germline, CDR1 is LNHDA, CDR2 SQIVND (reference sequence). This CDR3 has 14 residues. The CDR3 coding sequence is TGTGCCAGTAGTATGGAAACGGACACCGAGGAGCTGTTTTTT. Residues: CASSMETDTEELFF.

The chain employs TRBV9 and TRBJ2-3, with D perhaps matching TRBD1 (5 bases). This CDR3 region has 15 residues. V was trimmed by 3 bases and J by 2 bases, leaving 13 bases between them. Germline V gene sequence: CDR1 SGDLS, CDR2 YYNGEE. The CDR3 region has the DNA TGTGCCAGCAGCGCGCGAAGGGGAATCACAGATACGCAGTATTTT. As protein: CASSARRGITDTQYF.

This clonotype was counted between two and nine times. A much larger clone differs from this one at a single base, so this may be a read error. The CDR3 nucleotides read TGTGCCAGCAGTTCAGCCTTGTTAGCGGGAGGGGCCTACGAGCAGTACTTC. Translation gives CASSSALLAGGAYEQYF. V is TRBV6-5 and J is TRBJ2-7; TRBD2 matches at 11 bases. Per germline, CDR1 MNHEY and CDR2 SVGAGI. With 4 bases clipped from V and 2 bases from J, the junction kept 10 bases outside the gene matches. This CDR3 spans 17 amino acids.